This record covers a single T cell receptor beta chain. Only one count was recorded for this clonotype. The antigen it recognizes is unknown. Base quality data are lacking; no much larger clone is found one base away. One read alone provides weak support. CDR1 and CDR2 (LGHDT, YNNKEL) derive from the germline V gene (reference sequence). The CDR3 holds 17 amino acids from the cysteine to the phenylalanine. Of the read, only the CDR3 DNA is kept; its 51 bases are in frame from base 1. Compared with germline, V lacks 3 bases and J lacks 3 bases; bases without a gene match: 13. The data stem from a study of blood T cells in healthy people across ages (dated by TCRdb to between 2014 and 2016). At the level of the whole study: In model experiments, template switching captured about one uniquely barcoded TCR beta cDNA molecule for every two T cells. The study measured age-related changes in TCR beta repertoire diversity using deep sequencing normalized with unique cDNA molecular identifiers. To avoid experimental bias, donors of different ages were distributed randomly across sequencing lanes. The donors were divided into four age groups: young (average about 15 years), middle-aged (around 37), aged (approximately 59) and long-lived (about 84). For two donors (one aged 18 to 29 and one aged 80 or older), the study analyzed two additional independent replicas of 1 million unique cDNA reads from the same blood draw. The research as a whole found: Compared with the aged group, the long-lived group had more naive CD4+ T cells, fewer expanded clones and increased TCR diversity, suggesting age selection. As age increased, observed TCR beta diversity per million T cells dropped in a roughly linear way, and a significant reduction was already evident by age approximately 40. Because the CMV infection status of the donors was unknown, age-related changes in expanded clonotypes may potentially have been confounded. Conclusive comparison of naive and antigen-experienced compartments was prevented by the profiling of bulk unsorted PBMCs. Estimates of total diversity based on one million sequenced T cells were regarded as lower bounds and as underestimates. There was a strong correlation between observed TCR beta diversity and the percentage of naive T cells measured by flow cytometry.

The receptor library was made with 5' RACE. The sequencer listed for this sample is Illumina HiSeq 2500. A second PCR of about 7 to 12 cycles was run with a J-beta primer mix and a sample-barcoded 5' primer. A unique molecular identifier was introduced onto each TCR beta cDNA molecule by a template-switch 5' adaptor carrying 12 random nucleotides. At least 2.5 million CDR3-containing paired-end reads were obtained from each sample. All of the RNA was converted into first-strand cDNA using the Mint cDNA synthesis kit, with a TRBC-specific oligonucleotide serving as the primer. Following uracil-DNA glycosylase treatment, all cDNA underwent a first 18-cycle PCR with the universal primers M1SS and BC2_uni_R. From the authors' description of their analysis: Normalization of each sample was performed by random selection of 1 million high-quality reads, each carrying a distinct molecular identifier. Instead of being binned into consensus sequences, reads with shared molecular identifiers were discarded. MiTCR, set to a Q25 quality threshold and the strictest error-elimination algorithm, was used for CDR3 identification, clonotype clustering and error correction. A nonparametric unseen species model with Euler transformation was used to estimate lower-bound total TCR beta diversity. TCRdb itself trimmed the public reads at Q25 with fastp, ran MiXCR and retained productive beta chains. Each entry merges the rows of one CDR3 protein and shows their most common DNA and genes. The V and J calls reflect TCRdb's pipeline rather than the authors' work. For this sample the table gives roughly 1.7 million distinct CDR3 sequences, of which about 32% were detected only once. The leading ten clones occupy around 10% of the sample.

Donors were 39 systemically healthy Caucasian individuals from Russia aged roughly 6 to 90 years. About 9.8 milliliters of peripheral blood were drawn from each donor into EDTA-treated Vacutainer tubes. Ficoll-Paque density-gradient centrifugation was used to isolate PBMCs, with at least 6.5 million obtained per sample. Total RNA was extracted from PBMCs with Trizol reagent, with at least 6 micrograms obtained per sample. For every donor, flow cytometry on a PBMC aliquot measured the percentage of naive CD45RAhigh/CD27high T cells. Sequenced input: blood. Recombination linked TRBV3-1 to TRBJ2-5; 7 junctional bases match TRBD2. The sequence came from a woman under 40 in good health. The encoded CDR3 is CASSHPLGGTLEETQYF. The DNA sequence reads TGTGCCAGCAGCCATCCTTTGGGGGGGACCCTGGAAGAGACCCAGTACTTC.